This paragraph reports one TCR beta chain. Extracted RNA was reverse transcribed into cDNA, the sequencing template. TCRdb keeps only in-frame clones here, not all; method: immunoSEQ multiplex PCR. The sample holds fewer than 200,000 clones, 67% seen once. The sample originates from a study of CD8+ T cells in alopecia areata. Study-wide context: Treated patients were given oral tofacitinib, which was dosed at 5 to 10 mg twice daily.

The length of the CDR3 is 14 residues. The material sequenced was CD8+ T cells sorted from blood, taken at week 0. V gene TRBV21-1 combines with J gene TRBJ1-2; the table gives TRBD1 as D, unverified against the DNA. TRBV21-1 is flagged as a pseudogene. This clonotype was sampled from a human donor with alopecia areata. In DNA form, the CDR3 reads TGTGCCAGCAGCAAAAGAAAAACAGTTTATGGCTACACCTTC. It specifies CASSKRKTVYGYTF.